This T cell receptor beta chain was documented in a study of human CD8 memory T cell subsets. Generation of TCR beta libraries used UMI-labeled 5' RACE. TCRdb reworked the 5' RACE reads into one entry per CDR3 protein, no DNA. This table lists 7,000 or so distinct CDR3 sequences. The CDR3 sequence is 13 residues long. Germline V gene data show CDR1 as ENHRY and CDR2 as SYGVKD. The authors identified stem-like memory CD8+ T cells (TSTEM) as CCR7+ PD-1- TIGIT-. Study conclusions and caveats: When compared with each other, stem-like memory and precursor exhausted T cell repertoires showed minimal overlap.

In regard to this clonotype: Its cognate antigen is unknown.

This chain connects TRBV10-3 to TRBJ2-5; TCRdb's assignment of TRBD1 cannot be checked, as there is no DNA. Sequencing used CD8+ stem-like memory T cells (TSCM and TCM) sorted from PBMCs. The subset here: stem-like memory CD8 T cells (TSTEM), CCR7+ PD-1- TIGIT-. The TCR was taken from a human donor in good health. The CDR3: CAISEPGTETQYF.